The entry below describes one TCR beta chain. Its specificity is not known. The record originates from a study of T cell responses to AZD1222 COVID-19 vaccine. Findings and limits, study-wide: It was only a handful of AZD1222 recipients who were seropositive at baseline. The study reported that nearly half of spike-specific TCRs target unmutated variant regions. Spike-wide vaccine-associated CD4 TCRs dominated at 160-218 and 743-854. White British donors predominated, females outnumbered males, and clonal diversity was possibly underestimated.

V was clipped by 3 bases and J by 0 bases, with 12 bases between them. CDR1 SGHTS and CDR2 YDEGEE come from the germline V gene. The CDR3 contains 15 residues. Clones were read by immunoSEQ multiplex PCR, and TCRdb kept only the in-frame ones, dropping some. The repertoire holds around 160,000 clones, with 90% to 95% as singletons. This TCR was recovered from an adult who received the AZD1222 COVID-19 vaccine. The sample in question was peripheral blood, obtained 28 days after the second AZD1222 dose. The chain links TRBV5-8 to TRBJ1-1; D remains unclear. CDR3 sequence (DNA): TGTGCCAGCAGCTCCTACGGGGAGATGAACACTGAAGCTTTCTTT. Its protein product is CASSSYGEMNTEAFF.